This T cell receptor (beta chain) was captured by sequencing in a study of blood T cell repertoires in COVID-19. Germline values: CDR1 KGHDR, CDR2 SFDVKD. The J segment lost 8 bases and the V segment lost 1 base, leaving 8 bases of the junction unmatched. The CDR3 length is 17 residues. Study processing details: The assay estimated nucleated cells by amplifying reference gene primers. Method: immunoSEQ multiplex PCR; TCRdb's copy keeps in-frame clones and lacks some. The V and J calls and the clone size are those of that table, but D and trimming were determined from the DNA. This sample yields some 130,000 clones, of which over 60% are seen a single time; 1.9% belongs to the top ten.

The source material was peripheral blood. This TCR derives from a woman aged 70-85 years with acute or convalescent COVID-19. V usage is TRBV24-1 and J usage is TRBJ2-1; 12 bases match TRBD2. CDR3 in amino acids: CATSDFLLAGGVHEQFF. The CDR3 DNA is TGTGCCACCAGTGATTTCCTCCTAGCGGGAGGGGTCCATGAGCAGTTCTTC.